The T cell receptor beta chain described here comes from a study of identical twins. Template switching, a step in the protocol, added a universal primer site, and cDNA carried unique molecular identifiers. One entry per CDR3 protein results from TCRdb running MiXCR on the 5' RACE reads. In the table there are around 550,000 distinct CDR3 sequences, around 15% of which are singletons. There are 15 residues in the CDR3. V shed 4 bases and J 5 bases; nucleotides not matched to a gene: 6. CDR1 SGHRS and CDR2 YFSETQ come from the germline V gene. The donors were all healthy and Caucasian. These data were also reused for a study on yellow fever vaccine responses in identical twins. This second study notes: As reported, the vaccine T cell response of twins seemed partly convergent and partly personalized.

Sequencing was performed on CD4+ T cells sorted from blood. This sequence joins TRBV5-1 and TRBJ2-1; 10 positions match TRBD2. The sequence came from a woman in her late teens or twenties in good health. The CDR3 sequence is CASSLTSGHNNEQFF. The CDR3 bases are TGCGCCAGCAGCCTGACTAGCGGGCACAACAATGAGCAGTTCTTC.